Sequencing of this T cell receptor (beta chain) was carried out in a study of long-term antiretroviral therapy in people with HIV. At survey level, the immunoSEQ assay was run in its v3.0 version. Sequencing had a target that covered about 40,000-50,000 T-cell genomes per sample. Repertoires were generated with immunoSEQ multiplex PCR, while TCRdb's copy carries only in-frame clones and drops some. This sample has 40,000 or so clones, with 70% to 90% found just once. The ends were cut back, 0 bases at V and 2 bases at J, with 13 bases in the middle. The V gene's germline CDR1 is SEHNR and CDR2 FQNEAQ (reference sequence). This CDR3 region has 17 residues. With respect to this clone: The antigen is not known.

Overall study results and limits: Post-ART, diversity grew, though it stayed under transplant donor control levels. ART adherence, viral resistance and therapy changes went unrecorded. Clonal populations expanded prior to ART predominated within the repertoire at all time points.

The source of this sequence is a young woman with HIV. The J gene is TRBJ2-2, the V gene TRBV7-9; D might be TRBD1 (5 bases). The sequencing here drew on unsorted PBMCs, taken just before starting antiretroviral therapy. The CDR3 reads CASSLAFRQFNTGELFF. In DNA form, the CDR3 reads TGTGCCAGCAGCTTAGCCTTCAGACAGTTTAACACCGGGGAGCTGTTTTTT.